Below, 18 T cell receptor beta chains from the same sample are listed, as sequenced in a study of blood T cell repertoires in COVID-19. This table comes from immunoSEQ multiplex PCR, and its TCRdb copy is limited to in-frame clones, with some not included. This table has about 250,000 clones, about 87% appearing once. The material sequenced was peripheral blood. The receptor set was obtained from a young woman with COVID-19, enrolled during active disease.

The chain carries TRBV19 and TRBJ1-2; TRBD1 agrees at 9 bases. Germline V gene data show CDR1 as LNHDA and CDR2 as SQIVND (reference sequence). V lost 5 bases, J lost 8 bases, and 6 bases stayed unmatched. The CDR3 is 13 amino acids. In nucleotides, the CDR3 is TGTGCCAGTAGTCCCGGACAGGGGAACGGCTACACCTTC. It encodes CASSPGQGNGYTF.

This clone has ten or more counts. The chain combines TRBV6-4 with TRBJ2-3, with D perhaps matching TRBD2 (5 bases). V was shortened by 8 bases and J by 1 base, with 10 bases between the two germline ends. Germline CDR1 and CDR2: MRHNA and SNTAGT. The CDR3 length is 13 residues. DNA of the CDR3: TGTGCCAGCGGTACCGGGGGCACAGATACGCAGTATTTT. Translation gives CASGTGGTDTQYF.

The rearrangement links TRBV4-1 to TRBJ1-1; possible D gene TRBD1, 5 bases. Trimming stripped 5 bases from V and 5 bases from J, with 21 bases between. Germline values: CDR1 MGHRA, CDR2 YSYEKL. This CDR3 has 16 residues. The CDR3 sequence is CASSGGSGWVGTEAFF. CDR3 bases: TGCGCCAGCAGCGGGGGGTCAGGGTGGGTTGGGACTGAAGCTTTCTTT.

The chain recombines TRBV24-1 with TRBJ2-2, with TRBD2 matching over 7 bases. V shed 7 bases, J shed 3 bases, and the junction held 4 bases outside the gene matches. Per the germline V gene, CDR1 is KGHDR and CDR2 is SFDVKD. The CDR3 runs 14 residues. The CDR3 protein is CATRGGEDTGELFF. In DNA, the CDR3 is TGTGCCACCAGGGGGGGGGAAGACACCGGGGAGCTGTTTTTT.

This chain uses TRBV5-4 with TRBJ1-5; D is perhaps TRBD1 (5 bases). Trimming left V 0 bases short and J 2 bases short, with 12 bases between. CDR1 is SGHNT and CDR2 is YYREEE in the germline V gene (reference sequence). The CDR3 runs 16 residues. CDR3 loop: CASSLGGTGGNQPQHF. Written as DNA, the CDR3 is TGTGCCAGCAGCTTGGGCGGGACCGGGGGCAATCAGCCCCAGCATTTT. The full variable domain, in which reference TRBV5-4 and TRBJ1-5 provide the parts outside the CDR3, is ETGVTQSPTHLIKTRGQQVTLRCSSQSGHNTVSWYQQALGQGPQFIFQYYREEENGRGNFPPRFSGLQFPNYSSELNVNALELDDSALYLCASSLGGTGGNQPQHFGDGTRLSIL.

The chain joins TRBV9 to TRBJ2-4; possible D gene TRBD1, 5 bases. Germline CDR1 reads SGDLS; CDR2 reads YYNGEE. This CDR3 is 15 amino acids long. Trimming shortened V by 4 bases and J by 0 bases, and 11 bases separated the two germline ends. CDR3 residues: CASSSQGGAKNIQYF. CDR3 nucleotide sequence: TGTGCCAGCAGCTCCCAGGGCGGAGCCAAAAACATTCAGTACTTC.

The CDR3 coding sequence is TGTGCCAGCAGCCCCAGCGGACTAGCGGACTACAATGAGCAGTTCTTC. This gives the protein CASSPSGLADYNEQFF. The chain is built from TRBV7-6 and TRBJ2-1, with TRBD2 matching over 10 bases. Trimming removed 5 bases from V and 3 bases from J; junction bases left unmatched: 7. The CDR3 totals 16 residues. Germline assignment: CDR1 SGHVS and CDR2 FNYEAQ. Using reference TRBV7-6 and TRBJ2-1 for the parts outside the CDR3, the full variable domain is GAGVSQSPRYKVTKRGQDVALRCDPISGHVSLYWYRQALGQGPEFLTYFNYEAQQDKSGLPNDRFSAERPEGSISTLTIQRTEQRDSAMYRCASSPSGLADYNEQFFGPGTRLTVL.

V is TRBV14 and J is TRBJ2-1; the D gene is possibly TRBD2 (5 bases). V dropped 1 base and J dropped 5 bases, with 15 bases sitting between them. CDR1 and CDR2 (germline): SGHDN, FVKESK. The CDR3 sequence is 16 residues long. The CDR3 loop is CASSQGGGRGNNEQFF. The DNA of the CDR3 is TGTGCCAGCAGCCAAGGTGGCGGACGGGGAAACAATGAGCAGTTCTTC.

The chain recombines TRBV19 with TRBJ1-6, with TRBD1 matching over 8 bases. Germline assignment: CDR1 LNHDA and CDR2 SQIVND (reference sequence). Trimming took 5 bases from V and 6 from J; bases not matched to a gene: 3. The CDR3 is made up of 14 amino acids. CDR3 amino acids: CASSSQGGNSPLHF. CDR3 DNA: TGTGCCAGTAGTTCACAGGGGGGTAATTCACCCCTCCACTTT. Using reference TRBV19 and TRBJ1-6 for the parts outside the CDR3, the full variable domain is DGGITQSPKYLFRKEGQNVTLSCEQNLNHDAMYWYRQDPGQGLRLIYYSQIVNDFQKGDIAEGYSVSREKKESFPLTVTSAQKNPTAFYLCASSSQGGNSPLHFGNGTRLTVT.

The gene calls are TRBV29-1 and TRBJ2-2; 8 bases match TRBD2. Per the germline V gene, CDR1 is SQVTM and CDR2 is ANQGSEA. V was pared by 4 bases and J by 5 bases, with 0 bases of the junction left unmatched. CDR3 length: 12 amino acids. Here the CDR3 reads CSVGLATGELFF. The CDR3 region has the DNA TGCAGCGTTGGACTAGCGACCGGGGAGCTGTTTTTT.

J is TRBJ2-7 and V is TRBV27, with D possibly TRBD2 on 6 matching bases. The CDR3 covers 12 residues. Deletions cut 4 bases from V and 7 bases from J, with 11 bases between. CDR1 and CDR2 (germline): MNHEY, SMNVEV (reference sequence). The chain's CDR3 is CASSSDGGEQYF. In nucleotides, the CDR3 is TGTGCCAGCAGTTCCGACGGGGGAGAGCAGTACTTC.

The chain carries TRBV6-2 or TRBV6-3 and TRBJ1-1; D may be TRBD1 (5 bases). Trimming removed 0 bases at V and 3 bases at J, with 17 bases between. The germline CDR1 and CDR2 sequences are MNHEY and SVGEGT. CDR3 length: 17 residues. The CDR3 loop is CASSYSPIRGSYTEAFF. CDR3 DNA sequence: TGTGCCAGCAGTTACTCCCCGATTCGGGGGAGTTACACTGAAGCTTTCTTT.

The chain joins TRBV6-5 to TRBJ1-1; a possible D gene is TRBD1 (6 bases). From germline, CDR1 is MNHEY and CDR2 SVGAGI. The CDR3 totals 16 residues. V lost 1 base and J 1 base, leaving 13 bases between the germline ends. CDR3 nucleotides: TGTGCCAGCAGTTACTGGCCAGGGGCCACGAACACTGAAGCTTTCTTT. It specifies CASSYWPGATNTEAFF.

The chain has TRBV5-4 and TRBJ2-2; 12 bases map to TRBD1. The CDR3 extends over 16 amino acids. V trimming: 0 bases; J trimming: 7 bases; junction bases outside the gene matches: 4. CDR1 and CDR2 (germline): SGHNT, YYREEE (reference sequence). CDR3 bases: TGTGCCAGCAGCTTGGAGGGACAGGGGGCCCACGGGGAGCTGTTTTTT. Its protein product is CASSLEGQGAHGELFF.

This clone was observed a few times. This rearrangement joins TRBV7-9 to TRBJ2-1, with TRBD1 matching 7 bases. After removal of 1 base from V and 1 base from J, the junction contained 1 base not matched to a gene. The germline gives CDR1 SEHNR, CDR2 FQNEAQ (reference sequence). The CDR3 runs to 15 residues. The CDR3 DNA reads TGTGCCAGCAGCTTAGAGGGACAGTCCTACAATGAGCAGTTCTTC. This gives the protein CASSLEGQSYNEQFF.

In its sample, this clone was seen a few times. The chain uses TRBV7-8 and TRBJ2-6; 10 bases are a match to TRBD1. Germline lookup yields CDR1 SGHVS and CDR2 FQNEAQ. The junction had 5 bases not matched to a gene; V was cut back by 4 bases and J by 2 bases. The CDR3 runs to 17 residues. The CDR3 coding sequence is TGTGCCAGCAGCTCCAGACAGGGGGCGGCTGGGGCCAACGTCCTGACTTTC. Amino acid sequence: CASSSRQGAAGANVLTF.

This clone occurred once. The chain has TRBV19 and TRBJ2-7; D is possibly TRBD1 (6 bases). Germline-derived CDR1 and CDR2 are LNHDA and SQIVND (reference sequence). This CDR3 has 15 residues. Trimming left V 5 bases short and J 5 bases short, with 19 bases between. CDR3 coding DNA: TGTGCCAGTAGTGTCGTCGCAGGGGCTAGCAACGAGCAGTACTTC. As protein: CASSVVAGASNEQYF.

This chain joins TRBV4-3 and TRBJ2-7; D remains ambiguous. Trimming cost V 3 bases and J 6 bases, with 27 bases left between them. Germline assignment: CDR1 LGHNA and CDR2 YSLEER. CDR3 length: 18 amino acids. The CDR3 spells CASSQIVKSVGQCGEQYF. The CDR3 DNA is TGCGCCAGCAGCCAGATCGTTAAGAGCGTGGGTCAGTGCGGCGAGCAGTACTTC.